This T cell receptor (beta chain) was identified in a study of cytomegalovirus exposure and HLA in healthy donors. For the study at large: Previous work identified roughly 110 million unique TCR beta sequences from around 200 million T cells. As released early, the data held roughly 85 million unique TCRs from HLA-typed donors.

PCR employed 60 Vbeta and 13 Jbeta primers. Using immunoSEQ multiplex PCR, the repertoire was profiled, and TCRdb retains in-frame clones only, with some absent. This table holds more than 110,000 clones, roughly three quarters found once. Comments on this clone: Its antigen remains unknown.

The CDR3 has 17 residues. Germline V lookup: CDR1 SEHNR, CDR2 FQNEAQ (reference sequence). The V end was cut by 5 bases, the J end by 0 bases, with 19 bases between. Findings of the study overall: Rare TCR sequences dominated, though some public TCRs recurred in many donors.

Donors likely had unrecorded immune exposures despite being nominally healthy when sampled. This sequence originates from a man aged 18 to 30 in good health and CMV-seronegative. Sequencing was done on a sample of PBMCs. The V call is TRBV7-9, the J call TRBJ1-1, with D tentatively TRBD1 (5 bases). The CDR3 DNA reads TGTGCCAGCAGCCCCCGGGGGGGTGTTCTGGTGAACACTGAAGCTTTCTTT. The encoded protein is CASSPRGGVLVNTEAFF.